The rows below give T cell receptor beta chains drawn from one sample of a study of blood T cell repertoires in COVID-19. Profiled with immunoSEQ multiplex PCR; TCRdb holds only in-frame clones, not every one. Of around 65,000 clones listed, over 60% are singletons. Input material: peripheral blood. Every receptor here comes from a woman aged 45 to 65 with active or convalescent COVID-19. Each CDR3 is given with its conserved first and last residue. The listing skips clone size in some rows; elsewhere it reads once, few, many or a size class.

V gene: TRBV24-1
clone size: -
J gene: TRBJ2-5
CDR3 protein: CATSDQGRETQYF

V gene: TRBV19
clone size: -
J gene: TRBJ1-1
CDR3 protein: CASSLLGALRDTEAFF

V gene: TRBV19
clone size: few
J gene: TRBJ2-1
CDR3 protein: CASSTGGGEQFF

V gene: TRBV3-1/TRBV3-2
clone size: -
J gene: TRBJ1-1
CDR3 protein: CASSQDPGMNTEAFF

V gene: TRBV6-5
clone size: -
J gene: TRBJ2-7
CDR3 protein: CASSPTAYGYEQYF

V gene: TRBV11-2
clone size: -
J gene: TRBJ1-1
CDR3 protein: CASSLAFNIHTEAFF

V gene: TRBV27
clone size: -
J gene: TRBJ2-7
CDR3 protein: CASRTRFDIYEQYF

V gene: TRBV15
clone size: few
J gene: TRBJ2-3
CDR3 protein: CATSELSGSDTQYF

V gene: TRBV30
clone size: -
J gene: TRBJ1-3
CDR3 protein: CAWSAPVRVSSGNTIYF

V gene: TRBV10-3
clone size: once
J gene: TRBJ2-2
CDR3 protein: CAISEGGKNTGELFF

V gene: TRBV7-2
clone size: -
J gene: TRBJ1-2
CDR3 protein: CASRPSAGGGYTF

V gene: TRBV7-3
clone size: -
J gene: TRBJ1-3
CDR3 protein: CASSLTAQADSGNTIYF

V gene: TRBV6-5
clone size: few
J gene: TRBJ1-1
CDR3 protein: CASKGGAGNTEAFF

V gene: TRBV2
clone size: -
J gene: TRBJ2-7
CDR3 protein: CASSTTSAYLSGQYF

V gene: TRBV30
clone size: -
J gene: TRBJ2-5
CDR3 protein: CAWSGSSVWYQETQYF

V gene: TRBV5-4
clone size: -
J gene: TRBJ1-1
CDR3 protein: CASSFGTVNTEAFF

V gene: TRBV30
clone size: -
J gene: TRBJ1-2
CDR3 protein: CAWSVRRGNGYTF

V gene: TRBV5-1
clone size: once
J gene: TRBJ1-1
CDR3 protein: CASRPQGADTEAFF

V gene: TRBV6-5
clone size: -
J gene: TRBJ2-5
CDR3 protein: CASSLAGPLQETQYF

V gene: TRBV6-2/TRBV6-3
clone size: -
J gene: TRBJ2-5
CDR3 protein: CASSFGGTPQETQYF

V gene: TRBV19
clone size: -
J gene: TRBJ2-3
CDR3 protein: CASRAGLNTDTQYF

V gene: TRBV4-2
clone size: -
J gene: TRBJ2-2
CDR3 protein: CASSQEGLTTGELFF

V gene: TRBV18
clone size: -
J gene: TRBJ2-7
CDR3 protein: CASSPERASYEQYF

V gene: TRBV7-2
clone size: -
J gene: TRBJ2-1
CDR3 protein: CASSLASSGGGSYNEQFF

V gene: TRBV12-3/TRBV12-4
clone size: -
J gene: TRBJ1-5
CDR3 protein: CASRRDIGQPQHF

V gene: TRBV24-1
clone size: -
J gene: TRBJ2-7
CDR3 protein: CATSDPGQGVAEQYF

V gene: TRBV6-5
clone size: -
J gene: TRBJ1-2
CDR3 protein: CASSYGQGEGYTF

V gene: TRBV12-5
clone size: few
J gene: TRBJ2-7
CDR3 protein: CASGPMSRDRKRREQYF

V gene: TRBV2
clone size: few
J gene: TRBJ2-3
CDR3 protein: CASHGTSTDTQYF

V gene: TRBV24-1
clone size: -
J gene: TRBJ1-2
CDR3 protein: CATSDGDRGESYTF

V gene: TRBV24-1
clone size: once
J gene: TRBJ2-3
CDR3 protein: CATSDLSRVDTQYF

V gene: TRBV27
clone size: -
J gene: TRBJ1-2
CDR3 protein: CASSLRGLVGYTF

V gene: TRBV19
clone size: -
J gene: TRBJ2-1
CDR3 protein: CASSIEDRGWYNEQFF

V gene: TRBV19
clone size: -
J gene: TRBJ2-7
CDR3 protein: CASSQTLAGGPGEQYF

V gene: TRBV24-1
clone size: -
J gene: TRBJ2-1
CDR3 protein: CATSDYRQSLNNEQFF

V gene: TRBV19
clone size: few
J gene: TRBJ1-6
CDR3 protein: CASLDRVGSPLHF

V gene: TRBV27
clone size: -
J gene: TRBJ2-1
CDR3 protein: CASSKGRSPVNLNEQFF

V gene: TRBV29-1
clone size: -
J gene: TRBJ1-4
CDR3 protein: CSVEGTGDNEKLFF

V gene: TRBV24-1
clone size: once
J gene: TRBJ2-7
CDR3 protein: CATSGGRGLAGEEQYF

V gene: TRBV7-8
clone size: -
J gene: TRBJ1-2
CDR3 protein: CASSLAVGRGVEGYTF

V gene: TRBV4-1
clone size: once
J gene: TRBJ1-2
CDR3 protein: CASSHRGRGYGYTF

V gene: TRBV6-5
clone size: -
J gene: TRBJ1-5
CDR3 protein: CASNRNRGDQPQHF

V gene: TRBV19
clone size: -
J gene: TRBJ1-1
CDR3 protein: CASRTTPGARVDTEAFF

V gene: TRBV6-5
clone size: once
J gene: TRBJ2-7
CDR3 protein: CASRDGTGDEQYF

V gene: TRBV6-5
clone size: -
J gene: TRBJ1-2
CDR3 protein: CASSRQGRANYGYTF

V gene: TRBV7-2
clone size: -
J gene: TRBJ2-7
CDR3 protein: CASSVRQGNNEQYF

V gene: TRBV27
clone size: -
J gene: TRBJ1-3
CDR3 protein: CASTGTASGNTIYF

V gene: TRBV3-1/TRBV3-2
clone size: -
J gene: TRBJ1-4
CDR3 protein: CASSRGVNEKLFF

V gene: TRBV2
clone size: -
J gene: TRBJ1-1
CDR3 protein: CATVIGGSTEAFF

V gene: TRBV24-1
clone size: -
J gene: TRBJ1-5
CDR3 protein: CATSDPNRGDNQPQHF

V gene: TRBV5-1
clone size: -
J gene: TRBJ1-1
CDR3 protein: CASSLRTGEAFF

V gene: TRBV19
clone size: -
J gene: TRBJ1-2
CDR3 protein: CASSITVNYGYTF

V gene: TRBV21-1
clone size: -
J gene: TRBJ2-7
CDR3 protein: CASSNEREVGKQYF

V gene: TRBV27
clone size: -
J gene: TRBJ1-6
CDR3 protein: CASTFPGGGNSPLHF